This T cell receptor (beta chain) was documented in a study of graft-versus-host responses after intestinal transplantation. Study details: Recipients received multivisceral, liver-intestinal, or isolated intestinal transplants. Anti-thymocyte globulin was used for induction in all recipients, who then took tacrolimus and steroids for approximately 3 years. Study results and limitations: Individuals carrying graft-donor T cell macrochimerism showed high graft-versus-host to host-versus-graft clonal ratios in allografts. GvH clones occurred in recipient marrow; some first appeared in ileum or blood.

Clones were sequenced by immunoSEQ multiplex PCR, and TCRdb holds only the in-frame ones, with some missing. The sample holds around 70,000 clones, more than 80% seen once. In germline, CDR1 is LNHDA, CDR2 SQIVND (reference sequence). The CDR3 length is 15 residues. This clone was picked up one time. Its antigen is unidentified. This sequence originates from a human donor who received an intestinal transplant. The sample was unstimulated CD8+ T cells sorted from spleen or lymph node cells, taken before intestinal transplant. V gene TRBV19 combines with J gene TRBJ2-5; a possible D gene is TRBD1 (5 bases). The DNA end is a closer match to TRBJ2-7, so the J assignment may be wrong. The CDR3 loop reads CASSPVTENKYEQYF. The CDR3 coding sequence is TGTGCCAGTAGCCCTGTGACAGAGAACAAATACGAGCAGTACTTC.